Shown below are 8 T cell receptor beta chains from a single sample sequenced in a study of regulatory T cells in long-lasting Graves disease. Both iRepertoire HTBI primers and Arm-PCR of CDR3 regions were used to build the TCR beta libraries. In TCRdb, the multiplex PCR reads were re-called with MiXCR into one record per CDR3 protein. The repertoire holds under 500,000 distinct CDR3 sequences, with roughly 15% as singletons. Time point defined: newly diagnosed GD, antithyroid drugs for less than 3 months. There was RNA extracted from PBMCs, and the TCR library was made from it. The same sample was also used in a study of T cells in Graves' hyperthyroidism and ophthalmopathy.

Sequencing was performed on peripheral blood mononuclear cells (PBMCs), taken at new diagnosis, from a patient treated with antithyroid drugs. Source of these receptors: a woman younger than 45 with Graves disease.

This sequence joins TRBV29-1 and TRBJ2-3, with 8 bases fitting TRBD2. The CDR3 loop spans 13 amino acids. V shed 6 bases, J shed 2 bases, and the junction held 4 bases outside the gene matches. The germline CDR1 and CDR2 sequences are SQVTM and ANQGSEA. The chain's CDR3 is CSVGGRPTDTQYF. DNA of the CDR3: TGCAGCGTGGGCGGGAGGCCCACAGATACGCAGTATTTT.

The sample holds a few counts of this clonotype. The chain uses TRBV5-8 and TRBJ1-1; D ambiguous. V lost 2 bases and J 0 bases, leaving 11 bases between the germline ends. The germline CDR1 and CDR2 sequences are SGHTS and YDEGEE. CDR3 length equals 15 residues. CDR3 residues: CASSFLRIMNTEAFF. In DNA form, the CDR3 reads TGTGCCAGCAGCTTCTTACGGATTATGAACACTGAAGCTTTCTTT.

This clonotype was counted ten times or more. The chain joins TRBV28 to TRBJ2-3, with 7 bases that match TRBD1. CDR3 length equals 15 residues. The V gene's germline CDR1 is MDHEN and CDR2 SYDVKM. V lost 6 bases to trimming and J lost 4 bases; unmatched junction nucleotides: 10. The CDR3, as DNA: TGTGCCAGCAGGCGTCCGGACAGGTGGTCAGATACGCAGTATTTT. It specifies CASRRPDRWSDTQYF.

J is TRBJ2-1 and V is TRBV19; D could derive from TRBD1 or TRBD2 (5 bases each). Germline CDR1 and CDR2: LNHDA and SQIVND (reference sequence). The V end lost 1 base, the J end lost 10 bases, and 20 bases lay between the germline ends. This CDR3 has 16 amino acids. The CDR3 DNA reads as TGTGCCAGTAGTATAGGCCGCGGGCTAGGACGGGGCGAGCAGTTCTTC. Its translation: CASSIGRGLGRGEQFF.

This clonotype was picked up a small number of times. CDR3 amino acids: CASSPRGASGTYNEQFF. CDR3 coding DNA: TGTGCCAGCAGCCCCCGGGGGGCTAGCGGAACATACAATGAGCAGTTCTTC. The chain employs TRBV2 and TRBJ2-1; a weak D match, TRBD2 (7 bases). CDR3 length: 17 amino acids. V was pared by 6 bases and J by 4 bases, with 22 bases between. Per the germline V gene, CDR1 is SNHLY and CDR2 is FYNNEI.

This clonotype was recorded at least ten times. The CDR3 region is CASSLSGLNYEQYF. The CDR3 DNA reads TGTGCCAGCAGCTTATCAGGTCTTAACTACGAGCAGTACTTC. The chain uses TRBV7-8 and TRBJ2-7, with D unresolved. V was pared by 2 bases and J by 3 bases, with 11 bases between. The germline V gene encodes CDR1 SGHVS and CDR2 FQNEAQ. CDR3 size: 14 residues.

This clonotype was seen repeatedly, ten times or more. This chain uses TRBV6-1 with TRBJ1-2; unclear D gene. This CDR3 has 13 amino acids. The V and J ends lost 5 bases and 9 bases respectively, with 16 bases between them. Germline CDR1 and CDR2: MNHNS and SASEGT. The CDR3 DNA follows: TGTGCCAGCAGTCCCGATGGCTCCGGTCGCTACACCTTC. Translating gives CASSPDGSGRYTF.

The chain couples TRBV12-3 or TRBV12-4 to TRBJ1-2; a possible D gene is TRBD1 (5 bases). The germline V and J ends were trimmed by 5 bases and 8 bases, with 12 bases remaining between them. The CDR3 covers 12 residues. CDR3 sequence (DNA): TGTGCCAGCAGTCCAGGGCTGGTCGGCTACACCTTC. Translating it yields CASSPGLVGYTF.